This T cell receptor beta chain was identified in a study of T cells after yellow fever vaccination. Study-level points and caveats: FACS-sorted repertoires could contain abundant clonotypes contaminating from the bulk population. Reappearance after the booster was observed for most primary-vaccination clones (roughly 97% CD4, over 70% CD8).

This clonotype was counted between two and nine times. Antigen unknown. Synthesis of TCR cDNA relied on 5'RACE template switching, which attached a universal primer site and UMIs. TCRdb itself ran the 5' RACE reads through MiXCR, one entry per CDR3 protein. The table includes roughly 500,000 distinct CDR3 sequences, 19% detected once. Here the sequenced sample was PBMCs, taken 15 days after the yellow fever booster vaccination. This TCR derives from a man aged 25-40 years who received the YFV17D yellow fever vaccine.

The chain's CDR3 is CSARGTRDEQFF. CDR3 in DNA: TGCAGTGCTAGGGGGACCCGGGATGAGCAGTTCTTC. The chain employs TRBV20-1 and TRBJ2-1; D possibly uses TRBD1 or TRBD2 (5 bases each). This CDR3 region has 12 residues. Trimming stripped 3 bases from V and 8 bases from J, with 11 bases between. Germline V gene sequence: CDR1 DFQATT, CDR2 SNEGSKA (reference sequence).